What follows are 19 T cell receptor beta chains derived from one specimen sequenced in a study of spatial heterogeneity in lung cancer. The sample's time point: sample taken at primary tumor resection. One entry per CDR3 protein results from TCRdb running MiXCR on the 5' RACE reads. The sample lists about 2,100 distinct CDR3 sequences, approximately 6.3% occurring once. Sequenced here: normal lung tissue next to the tumor, sampled at surgery. These receptors came from a male donor with early-stage non-small cell lung cancer.

By share, this clonotype ranks as medium-sized. The genes are TRBV12-3 or TRBV12-4 and TRBJ2-7; D not certain. V lost 4 bases, J lost 3 bases, and 13 bases lay in between. This CDR3 comprises 14 residues. This CDR3 is CASSSSSGDYEQYF. CDR3 bases: TGTGCCAGCAGTTCGAGCAGTGGGGACTACGAGCAGTACTTC.

A single count supports this clonotype. This chain uses TRBV5-1 with TRBJ2-7; a weak D match, TRBD2 (6 bases). V was cut by 2 bases and J by 1 base, with 16 bases left in between. Per the germline V gene, CDR1 is SGHRS and CDR2 is YFSETQ. This CDR3 spans 16 amino acids. The CDR3 DNA reads TGCGCCAGCAGCTTACAGGCTGTGGGGGGTTCCTACGAGCAGTACTTC. Its protein product is CASSLQAVGGSYEQYF.

This clonotype is medium-sized within its sample. The gene calls are TRBV6-5 and TRBJ2-6; D gene unclear. Germline V lookup: CDR1 MNHEY, CDR2 SVGAGI. The CDR3 totals 15 residues. V was shortened by 6 bases and J by 4 bases, with 13 bases between the two germline ends. The CDR3 sequence is CASRPLGSGANVLTF. The DNA for the CDR3 is TGTGCCAGCAGACCGTTAGGGTCCGGGGCCAACGTCCTGACTTTC.

The chain joins TRBV24-1 to TRBJ2-7, with 8 bases aligning to TRBD2. There are 16 residues in the CDR3. CDR1 is KGHDR, CDR2 SFDVKD, per germline. V dropped 0 bases and J dropped 2; count of bases not matched to a gene: 5. The CDR3 spells CATSDLTAGGTYEQYF. CDR3 nucleotides: TGTGCCACCAGTGATTTGACGGCGGGGGGTACCTACGAGCAGTACTTC.

Within the sample, this clonotype is medium-sized. The rearrangement joins TRBV28 to TRBJ1-5; D gene unclear. The CDR3 is made up of 15 amino acids. The germline V gene has CDR1 MDHEN and CDR2 SYDVKM. V was cut by 7 bases and J by 6 bases, with 19 bases left in between. CDR3 loop: CASTRPEGFGQPQHF. CDR3 nucleotides: TGTGCCAGCACTCGGCCCGAGGGATTTGGTCAGCCCCAGCATTTT.

In this sample, this clonotype is large. V gene TRBV19 combines with J gene TRBJ1-4, with D unresolved. The V end was cut by 11 bases, the J end by 5 bases, with 18 bases between. There are 14 residues in the CDR3. Looked up from germline, CDR1 is LNHDA and CDR2 is SQIVND (reference sequence). This chain's CDR3 is CASTSGRRNEKLFF. CDR3 in DNA: TGTGCCTCGACATCGGGTAGACGAAATGAAAAACTGTTTTTT.

This clonotype is judged medium-sized. V and J are TRBV29-1 and TRBJ1-2; the match to TRBD1 covers 9 bases. This CDR3 comprises 12 residues. CDR1 and CDR2 from the germline V gene are SQVTM and ANQGSEA. The junction had 5 bases not matched to a gene; V was cut back by 6 bases and J by 6 bases. Written as DNA, the CDR3 is TGCAGCGTGAGGACAGGGGATCATGGCTACACCTTC. Protein: CSVRTGDHGYTF.

This clonotype is medium-sized within its sample. V is TRBV2 and J is TRBJ2-1; tentative D call: TRBD1 (6 bases). Deletions cut 5 bases from V and 0 bases from J, with 11 bases between. CDR3 size: 15 residues. From germline, CDR1 is SNHLY and CDR2 FYNNEI. This CDR3 is CASSPDSNSYNEQFF. The CDR3 DNA reads TGTGCCAGCAGTCCGGACAGTAACTCCTACAATGAGCAGTTCTTC.

This clonotype is deemed medium-sized. CDR3 amino acids: CASSYVGGSQETQYF. CDR3 DNA: TGTGCCAGCAGCTACGTAGGGGGCAGCCAAGAGACCCAGTACTTC. This sequence joins TRBV2 and TRBJ2-5; TRBD1 agrees at 7 bases. The CDR3 runs 15 residues. Trimming removed 6 bases from V and 1 base from J; junction bases left unmatched: 8. CDR1 is SNHLY, CDR2 FYNNEI, per germline.

The sample holds a few counts of this clonotype. The rearrangement uses TRBV6-5 and TRBJ1-6; D might be TRBD1 (6 bases). Germline V lookup: CDR1 MNHEY, CDR2 SVGAGI. The CDR3 covers 15 residues. The V and J ends lost 4 bases and 5 bases respectively, with 12 bases between them. CDR3 DNA: TGTGCCAGCAGTTCCCCGGGACACAATAATTCACCCCTCCACTTT. Translated, it gives CASSSPGHNNSPLHF.

This clonotype is judged medium-sized. J is TRBJ2-5 and V is TRBV7-9, with D possibly matching TRBD1 (5 bases). The CDR3 consists of 14 residues. The germline V gene encodes CDR1 SEHNR and CDR2 FQNEAQ (reference sequence). Trimming left V 0 bases short and J 5 bases short, with 10 bases between. CDR3 loop: CASSLALAGETQYF. Written as DNA, the CDR3 is TGTGCCAGCAGCTTAGCATTGGCAGGGGAGACCCAGTACTTC.

By its share, this clonotype is medium-sized. The chain has TRBV27 and TRBJ2-5, with 9 bases aligning to TRBD1. This CDR3 has 17 residues. The germline CDR1 and CDR2 sequences are MNHEY and SMNVEV (reference sequence). J was trimmed by 2 bases and V by 5 bases; bases with no gene match: 12. CDR3 sequence: CASSVLQPTGGQETQYF. The DNA of the CDR3 is TGTGCCAGCAGTGTCCTCCAGCCGACAGGGGGGCAAGAGACCCAGTACTTC.

This clonotype counts as medium-sized. The chain has TRBV11-2 and TRBJ2-1; 12 nucleotides agree with TRBD2. Trimming at V came to 4 bases and at J to 2 bases, leaving 3 bases not matched to a gene. Germline loops: CDR1 SGHAT, CDR2 FQNNGV. This CDR3 spans 16 amino acids. The CDR3 reads CASSSLAGGTYNEQFF. CDR3 bases: TGTGCCAGCAGCTCACTAGCGGGGGGTACCTACAATGAGCAGTTCTTC.

Worth noting for this clonotype: An end of the junction does not agree with germline; a read error may underlie this. The chain is built from TRBV28 and TRBJ1-1; 7 positions match TRBD1. The CDR3 covers 14 residues. Germline CDR1 and CDR2: MDHEN and SYDVKM. The CDR3 DNA follows: TGTGCCAACAGTTTGGGCCACAGGGGTACTGAAGCTTTCTTT. It translates to CANSLGHRGTEAFF.

This clonotype is categorized as medium-sized. The V and J genes are TRBV19 and TRBJ2-1; D possibly uses TRBD1 or TRBD2 (7 bases each). There are 17 residues in the CDR3. Per the germline V gene, CDR1 is LNHDA and CDR2 is SQIVND (reference sequence). Trimming pared 3 bases from V and 8 bases from J, leaving 23 bases between. The CDR3 nucleotides read TGTGCCAGTAGTATCCGTTCTTTACAGGGGAGGGCTGATGAGCAGTTCTTC. This gives the protein CASSIRSLQGRADEQFF. Supplemented by reference TRBV19 and TRBJ2-1, the full variable domain reads DGGITQSPKYLFRKEGQNVTLSCEQNLNHDAMYWYRQDPGQGLRLIYYSQIVNDFQKGDIAEGYSVSREKKESFPLTVTSAQKNPTAFYLCASSIRSLQGRADEQFFGPGTRLTVL.

In this sample, this clonotype is medium-sized. The chain recombines TRBV18 with TRBJ1-4; D is possibly TRBD1 (5 bases). The germline V gene encodes CDR1 KGHSH and CDR2 LQKENI. V lost 3 bases and J 7 bases, leaving 12 bases between the germline ends. The CDR3 is 14 residues long. The CDR3 region has the DNA TGTGCCAGCTCACCTTACAGCACAGGTGAAAAACTGTTTTTT. Protein product: CASSPYSTGEKLFF. Based on the CDR3 plus reference TRBV18 and TRBJ1-4, the full variable domain is NAGVMQNPRHLVRRRGQEARLRCSPMKGHSHVYWYRQLPEEGLKFMVYLQKENIIDESGMPKERFSAEFPKEGPSILRIQQVVRGDSAAYFCASSPYSTGEKLFFGSGTQLSVL.

Sample share makes this clonotype medium-sized. The chain joins TRBV4-2 to TRBJ2-2; 11 bases map to TRBD1. Germline V gives CDR1 LGHNA, CDR2 YNFKEQ. V was pared by 6 bases and J by 4 bases, with 7 bases of the junction left unmatched. The CDR3 has 16 residues. In DNA form, the CDR3 reads TGTGCCAGCAGTAGGGGACAGGGGGGTCCCACCGGGGAGCTGTTTTTT. It codes for CASSRGQGGPTGELFF.

This clonotype has only a few counts. DNA of the CDR3: TGCGCCAGCAGCCATACTAGCGGGAGTATGAATGAGCAGTTCTTC. Its protein product is CASSHTSGSMNEQFF. This rearrangement joins TRBV4-1 to TRBJ2-1, with 11 bases fitting TRBD2. CDR3 length: 15 amino acids. The germline V gene has CDR1 MGHRA and CDR2 YSYEKL. The junction had 5 bases not matched to a gene; V was cut back by 3 bases and J by 7 bases.

V usage is TRBV5-4 and J usage is TRBJ2-1; tentative D call: TRBD1 (5 bases). This CDR3 has 14 amino acids. Germline CDR1 and CDR2: SGHNT and YYREEE (reference sequence). Trimming cost V 2 bases and J 0 bases, with 6 bases left between them. The CDR3 reads CASSFDSSYNEQFF. The CDR3 nucleotides are TGTGCCAGCAGCTTCGACAGCTCCTACAATGAGCAGTTCTTC.